Detailed here is one T cell receptor (beta chain). It has no known antigen specificity. Base qualities were left out, and no much larger clone turns up one base away. These data are taken from a study of Ad26.COV2.S vaccination and SARS-CoV-2 variants (dated by TCRdb to the early 2020s). About the full investigation: Donors in the vaccine arm were drawn from COV1001, a multicentre, randomized, double-blind, placebo-controlled phase I-IIa trial testing Ad26.COV2.S in healthy adults. The TCR-sequenced set comprised around 32 samples: approximately 20 Ad26.COV2.S vaccine recipients, 5 placebo recipients and 8 SARS-CoV-2 convalescent individuals. Participants in the trial were split at random into five groups of five each, receiving low-dose or high-dose Ad26.COV2.S once or twice, or else placebo on both occasions. Investigators remained blinded to trial group allocation during experiments and outcome assessment. TCRbeta repertoire sequencing was used to assess the specificity and breadth of SARS-CoV-2-reactive T cell receptors after Ad26.COV2.S vaccination. Dosing of Ad26.COV2.S was intramuscular, at either 5x10^10 or 1x10^11 viral particles, delivered as one shot or as two shots spaced 56 days apart. General study outcomes and caveats: The study was not powered for comparison of responses between vaccine doses or regimens. After vaccination, substantial breadth of spike-specific CD8+ and CD4+ T cell responses was reported. Vaccine and placebo recipients had comparable non-spike TCR breadth, which fits with the vaccine containing only spike. Ad26.COV2.S recipients had higher spike-specific TCR breadth than placebo recipients (P = 0.0014). The authors noted that the TCR breadth and depth analyses may have underestimated total T cell responses.

The treatment or condition label for this specimen denotes: some 19 received Ad26.COV2.S at low or high dose, single or two shots; 5 received placebo; per-sample allocation not given. For vaccine and placebo recipients, the sequenced repertoires came from samples collected on day 63 after the first injection. Between 29 July and 7 August 2020, Cohort 1b enrolled fewer than 30 adults aged 18-55 years at one site in Boston, USA. Ad26.COV2.S was a replication-incompetent adenovirus type 26 vector expressing a prefusion-stabilized SARS-CoV-2 spike protein from the original Wuhan strain. The immunoSEQ Assay was used to sequence TCRbeta CDR3 regions. After extraction, genomic DNA underwent amplification by bias-controlled multiplex PCR, followed by high-throughput sequencing. On the study's bioinformatics: To quantify the absolute abundance of every unique TCRbeta CDR3 region, sequences were collapsed and filtered. T cell fraction was estimated by normalizing TCRbeta template counts to usable DNA, with usable DNA measured through amplification of reference genes found in all nucleated cells. Repertoire TCRs were annotated as SARS-CoV-2-specific when V gene, CDR3 amino acid sequence and J gene were exactly matched to a known reactive TCR set. The reference SARS-CoV-2 TCR set came from MIRA and was filtered for enrichment in COVID-19-positive ImmuneCODE repertoires, removing public or cross-reactive TCRs. Based on the MIRA antigens, annotated TCRs were further analysed at the level of specific ORF or position within ORF. Breadth was defined as annotated unique rearrangements over total unique productive rearrangements; depth was the summed frequency of those rearrangements. TCR breadth was compared between groups using two-sided Wilcoxon rank-sum tests. TCRdb retrieved this table from immuneACCESS and kept in-frame rearrangements only. Not all clones are present; in checked studies, unresolved V genes account for under half, and no reason is known for the remainder. V, J and clone size are taken as reported in that table, and D and trimming were inferred from the DNA itself. The sample table holds some 480,000 clones, of which around nine tenths were seen once. Around 13% of the sample is taken by the ten largest.

CDR1 and CDR2 are read off the germline V gene as SNHLY and FYNNEI. V drops 4 bases and J drops 1 base, leaving 7 bases in between. From the cysteine up to the phenylalanine, the CDR3 has a length of 14 residues. Of all the DNA, just the CDR3 is kept, 42 bases in frame from base 1. Material: peripheral blood, obtained in a trial of Ad26.COV2.S vaccine versus placebo. The rearranged chain carries TRBV2 and TRBJ2-2; the D gene cannot be named for sure. The TCR comes from a person aged 18-65 years who received the Ad26.COV2.S COVID-19 vaccine or a placebo. CDR3 protein: CASSGSRNTGELFF. Here is the DNA: TGTGCCAGCAGTGGATCAAGGAACACCGGGGAGCTGTTTTTT.